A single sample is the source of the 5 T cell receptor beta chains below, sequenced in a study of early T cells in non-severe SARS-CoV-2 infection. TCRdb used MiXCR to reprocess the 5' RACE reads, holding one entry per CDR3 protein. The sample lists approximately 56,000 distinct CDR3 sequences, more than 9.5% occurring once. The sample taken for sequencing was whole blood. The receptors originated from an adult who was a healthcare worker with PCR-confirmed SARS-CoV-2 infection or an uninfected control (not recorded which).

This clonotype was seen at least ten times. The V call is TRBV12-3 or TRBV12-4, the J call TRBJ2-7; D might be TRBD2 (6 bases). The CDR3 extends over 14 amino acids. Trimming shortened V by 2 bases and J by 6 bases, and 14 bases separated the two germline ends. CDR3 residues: CASSLWDRAGEQYF. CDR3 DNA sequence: TGTGCCAGCAGTTTATGGGACCGAGCGGGCGAGCAGTACTTC.

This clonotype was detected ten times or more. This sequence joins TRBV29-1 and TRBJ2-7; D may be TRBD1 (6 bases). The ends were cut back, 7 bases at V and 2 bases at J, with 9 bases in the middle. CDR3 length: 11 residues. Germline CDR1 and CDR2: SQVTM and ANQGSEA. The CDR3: CSGGQAYEQYF. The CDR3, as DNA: TGCAGCGGGGGGCAGGCCTACGAGCAGTACTTC.

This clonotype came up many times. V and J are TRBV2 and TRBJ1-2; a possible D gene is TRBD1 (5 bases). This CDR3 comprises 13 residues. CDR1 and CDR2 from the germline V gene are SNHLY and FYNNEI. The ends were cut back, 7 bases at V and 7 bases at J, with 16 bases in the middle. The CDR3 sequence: CASTPETTGGYTF. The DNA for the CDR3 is TGTGCCAGCACCCCAGAGACAACAGGTGGCTACACCTTC.

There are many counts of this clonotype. In DNA form, the CDR3 reads TGTGCCAGCAGCTTCGGCCTGACTTTACTAGCGGAAAGAACAGATACGCAGTATTTT. Protein: CASSFGLTLLAERTDTQYF. The chain links TRBV11-2 to TRBJ2-3; 8 nucleotides agree with TRBD2. The CDR3 is made up of 19 amino acids. V lost 3 bases and J lost 3; bases outside the gene matches: 17. Germline V gene sequence: CDR1 SGHAT, CDR2 FQNNGV.

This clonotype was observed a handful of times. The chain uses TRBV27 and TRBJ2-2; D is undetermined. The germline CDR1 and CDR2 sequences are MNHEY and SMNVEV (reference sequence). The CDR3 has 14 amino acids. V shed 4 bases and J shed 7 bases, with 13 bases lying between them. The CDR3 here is CASSSPTQSGELFF. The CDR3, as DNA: TGTGCCAGCAGTTCGCCGACCCAGAGCGGGGAGCTGTTTTTT.